The 32 T cell receptor beta chains below all came from one sample that was sequenced in a study of tumor-infiltrating lymphocytes in primary liver carcinoma. TCR beta cDNA was prepared out of roughly 500 ng total RNA by means of a constant-region primer. Construction of TCR beta libraries relied on three successive nested multiplex PCR rounds employing slightly modified ARM-PCR. With TRBV1-TRBV30 forward primers and a C-beta reverse primer, the first two PCR rounds were run for approximately 10 cycles each. TCRdb passed the multiplex PCR reads through MiXCR, listing each CDR3 protein once. The table includes some 180,000 distinct CDR3 sequences, about 55% detected once. They got blood RNA out of unsorted whole blood and also pulled out germline DNA. The sequenced sample was peripheral blood. These TCRs come from a man aged 40-50 years with primary liver carcinoma and hepatitis B virus infection.

The genes are TRBV19 and TRBJ2-1; D might be TRBD2 (5 bases). V lost 4 bases to trimming and J lost 1 base, with 17 bases between them. The V gene's germline CDR1 is LNHDA and CDR2 SQIVND (reference sequence). The CDR3 consists of 17 residues. The CDR3, as DNA: TGTGCCAGTAGTACCCACCCCGGGAAAAAGTCCTACAATGAGCAGTTCTTC. Protein sequence: CASSTHPGKKSYNEQFF.

CDR3 DNA sequence: TGTGCCATCAGAGGAGGACAGGGGGTTTTTGAAGCTTTCTTT. This encodes CAIRGGQGVFEAFF. V gene TRBV10-3 combines with J gene TRBJ1-1, with 10 bases lining up with TRBD1. This CDR3 is built from 14 residues. V trimming: 6 bases; J trimming: 7 bases; junction bases outside the gene matches: 8. Per the germline V gene, CDR1 is ENHRY and CDR2 is SYGVKD.

The rearrangement joins TRBV6-2 or TRBV6-3 to TRBJ2-3; tentatively, D is TRBD1 or TRBD2 (5 bases each). V lost 4 bases and J 5 bases, leaving 13 bases between the germline ends. Germline V gene sequence: CDR1 MNHEY, CDR2 SVGEGT. The CDR3 is 14 residues long. CDR3 sequence (DNA): TGTGCCAGCAGTTCGGCCGGGACGCAAGATACGCAGTATTTT. Protein: CASSSAGTQDTQYF.

A word on this clonotype: At one boundary the junction diverges from the germline segment, which might be a read error. The chain recombines TRBV4-2 with TRBJ1-5; D call uncertain. This CDR3 is built from 13 residues. Germline values: CDR1 LGHNA, CDR2 YNFKEQ. Here the CDR3 reads CASSFLLDQPQQF. The CDR3 DNA sequence: TGTGCCAGCAGTTTTCTGTTGGACCAGCCCCAGCAATTT.

This clonotype appeared a single time. The chain recombines TRBV19 with TRBJ2-7; a possible D gene is TRBD1 (6 bases). V lost 0 bases and J lost 3, with 12 bases in between. The CDR3 contains 15 residues. Germline V gene sequence: CDR1 LNHDA, CDR2 SQIVND (reference sequence). This CDR3 reads CASSIDAGASYEQYF. The CDR3 DNA is TGTGCCAGTAGTATAGATGCAGGGGCGAGCTACGAGCAGTACTTC.

The V and J genes are TRBV29-1 and TRBJ2-3, with 7 bases lining up with TRBD1. V was pared by 4 bases and J by 6 bases, with 10 bases of the junction left unmatched. The CDR3 loop spans 14 amino acids. Germline loops: CDR1 SQVTM, CDR2 ANQGSEA. The CDR3, as DNA: TGCAGCGTTGGACAGGGTAACATCTCCGATACGCAGTATTTT. Protein sequence: CSVGQGNISDTQYF.

As regards this clonotype: Since a much larger clone is just one base distant, this may be a read error. The chain is built from TRBV11-2 and TRBJ1-6, with a possible D match to TRBD1 (5 bases). Trimming removed 5 bases at V and 6 bases at J, with 23 bases between. This CDR3 comprises 18 residues. CDR1 SGHAT and CDR2 FQNNGV come from the germline V gene. In nucleotides, the CDR3 is TGTGCCAGCAGCCCCCAGCTGGACATTTATGATTTTAATTCACCCCTCCACTTT. It codes for CASSPQLDIYDFNSPLHF.

This clonotype came up many times. V is TRBV29-1 and J is TRBJ1-1; D remains ambiguous. CDR1 is SQVTM, CDR2 ANQGSEA, per germline. Trimming shortened V by 7 bases and J by 7 bases, and 16 bases separated the two germline ends. This CDR3 has 12 residues. The CDR3 region has the DNA TGCAGCGGTGGGGAGGGCGATAGTGAAGCTTTCTTT. It is translated as CSGGEGDSEAFF.

The chain couples TRBV11-2 to TRBJ2-7; 7 bases are a match to TRBD1. The CDR3 sequence is 14 residues long. Germline CDR1 reads SGHAT; CDR2 reads FQNNGV. Unmatched junction bases numbered 11, after V lost 5 bases and J lost 7 bases. The CDR3 reads CASSRRDSTCEQYF. The CDR3 DNA sequence: TGTGCCAGCAGCCGTCGGGACAGTACCTGTGAGCAGTACTTC. Full variable domain (missing parts from reference TRBV11-2 and TRBJ2-7): EAGVAQSPRYKIIEKRQSVAFWCNPISGHATLYWYQQILGQGPKLLIQFQNNGVVDDSQLPKDRFSAERLKGVDSTLKIQPAKLEDSAVYLCASSRRDSTCEQYFGPGTRLTVT.

This chain connects TRBV5-4 to TRBJ2-1; 14 bases fit TRBD2. This CDR3 has 15 residues. Per the germline V gene, CDR1 is SGHNT and CDR2 is YYREEE (reference sequence). V gave up 4 bases and J gave up 8 bases; unmatched junction bases: 5. In DNA, the CDR3 is TGTGCCAGCAGCGGGACTAGCGGGAGAGGAGATGAGCAGTTCTTC. This codes for CASSGTSGRGDEQFF.

This rearrangement joins TRBV7-8 to TRBJ1-2, with D uncertain. V was cut by 5 bases and J by 4 bases, with 17 bases left in between. The germline gives CDR1 SGHVS, CDR2 FQNEAQ. The length of the CDR3 is 15 residues. The CDR3 nucleotides are TGTGCCAGCAGCGAACAGTCAGGAGCAAGCTATGGCTACACCTTC. This encodes CASSEQSGASYGYTF. Using reference TRBV7-8 and TRBJ1-2 for the parts outside the CDR3, the full variable domain is GAGVSQSPRYKVAKRGQDVALRCDPISGHVSLFWYQQALGQGPEFLTYFQNEAQLDKSGLPSDRFFAERPEGSVSTLKIQRTQQEDSAVYLCASSEQSGASYGYTFGSGTRLTVV.

Concerning this clonotype: One junction end does not reproduce the germline sequence, and a read error may be involved. This rearrangement joins TRBV11-2 to TRBJ2-3; TRBD2 is a possible D gene (5 bases). The CDR3 has 15 amino acids. In germline, CDR1 is SGHAT, CDR2 FQNNGV. The chain's CDR3 is CASILMLGSTETQYF. In nucleotides, the CDR3 is TGCGCCAGCATCCTCATGCTGGGGAGCACAGAAACGCAATATTTT. Full variable domain (rest looked up from reference TRBV11-2 and TRBJ2-3): EAGVAQSPRYKIIEKRQSVAFWCNPISGHATLYWYQQILGQGPKLLIQFQNNGVVDDSQLPKDRFSAERLKGVDSTLKIQPAKLEDSAVYLCASILMLGSTETQYFGPGTRLTVL.

In this sample, this clonotype turned up a few times. V gene TRBV6-1 combines with J gene TRBJ2-7; 7 nucleotides align to TRBD2. Germline V gene sequence: CDR1 MNHNS, CDR2 SASEGT. This CDR3 has 15 amino acids. The J segment lost 0 bases and the V segment lost 5 bases, leaving 7 bases of the junction unmatched. The CDR3 DNA follows: TGTGCCAGCAGTTTGGAGGGAGGGAGCTCCTACGAGCAGTACTTC. Protein sequence: CASSLEGGSSYEQYF.

Notes on this clonotype: Germline and junction disagree at one end, which may indicate a read error. The rearrangement uses TRBV29-1 and TRBJ1-1; no clear D gene. This CDR3 has 11 residues. Germline-derived CDR1 and CDR2 are SQVTM and ANQGSEA. CDR3 sequence (DNA): TGCAGCGGGCGAACCAACATTGAAGCTTTCTTT. Translating it yields CSGRTNIEAFF.

V gene TRBV6-1 combines with J gene TRBJ1-2; 7 bases match TRBD1. This CDR3 region has 15 residues. The V gene's germline CDR1 is MNHNS and CDR2 SASEGT. V was clipped by 7 bases and J by 3 bases; unmatched bases: 11. This CDR3 reads CASIKALQGDYGYTF. In DNA, the CDR3 is TGTGCCAGCATCAAGGCCCTTCAGGGGGACTATGGCTACACCTTC.

In regard to this clonotype: One junction end disagrees with the germline gene, perhaps due to a read error. The gene calls are TRBV28 and TRBJ2-7; D is undetermined. The germline V gene has CDR1 MDHEN and CDR2 SYDVKM. CDR3 size: 12 residues. CDR3 region: CTSSLMFGVQYF. In DNA form, the CDR3 reads TGTACCAGCAGCCTAATGTTCGGCGTGCAATACTTC.

This clonotype was detected ten times or more. The rearrangement uses TRBV30 and TRBJ2-1; the D is unclear. Germline lookup yields CDR1 GTSNPN and CDR2 SVGIG (reference sequence). Trimming pared 5 bases from V and 7 bases from J, leaving 9 bases between. This CDR3 is 11 amino acids long. CDR3 coding DNA: TGTGCCTGGGGACCTGGAAATGAGCAGTTCTTC. Its translation: CAWGPGNEQFF. The full variable domain, with the rest looked up from reference TRBV30 and TRBJ2-1, is SQTIHQWPATLVQPVGSPLSLECTVEGTSNPNLYWYRQAAGRGLQLLFYSVGIGQISSEVPQNLSASRPQDRQFILSSKKLLLSDSGFYLCAWGPGNEQFFGPGTRLTVL.

This clonotype was seen a handful of times. This chain links TRBV10-3 with TRBJ1-5, with 10 bases aligning to TRBD1. The J segment lost 4 bases and the V segment lost 0 bases, leaving 6 bases of the junction unmatched. Germline V lookup: CDR1 ENHRY, CDR2 SYGVKD. The CDR3 spans 17 residues. CDR3 in DNA: TGTGCCATCAGTGAGTCCCTACCGGGACAGGGGAATCAGCCCCAGCATTTT. Translation gives CAISESLPGQGNQPQHF.

This clonotype was seen more than once but under ten times. The chain recombines TRBV12-3 or TRBV12-4 with TRBJ2-3; D is tentatively TRBD1 or TRBD2 (5 bases each). CDR3 length: 13 amino acids. V lost 7 bases, J lost 4 bases, and 12 bases lay in between. CDR3 sequence (DNA): TGTGCCAGCATTGGGGGTGTGGCAGATACGCAGTATTTT. This codes for CASIGGVADTQYF.

The J gene is TRBJ2-5, the V gene TRBV6-1; 7 nucleotides line up with TRBD1. V gave up 2 bases and J gave up 5 bases; unmatched junction bases: 5. Germline V gene data show CDR1 as MNHNS and CDR2 as SASEGT. The CDR3 spans 14 residues. DNA of the CDR3: TGTGCCAGCAGTGAACCAAGGGGGCGGGAGACCCAGTACTTC. Protein: CASSEPRGRETQYF.

The chain couples TRBV6-2 or TRBV6-3 to TRBJ2-7, with unresolved D. Germline lookup yields CDR1 MNHEY and CDR2 SVGEGT. This CDR3 region has 12 residues. V lost 2 bases, J lost 8 bases, and 10 bases lay in between. CDR3 sequence reads: CASSYEFSKQYF. The CDR3 nucleotides read TGTGCCAGCAGTTACGAATTCTCCAAGCAGTACTTC.

To note about this clonotype: Relative to the germline gene, one junction end is altered; a read error may explain this. This rearrangement joins TRBV11-2 to TRBJ2-7; 8 positions match TRBD1. The germline CDR1 and CDR2 sequences are SGHAT and FQNNGV. CDR3 length equals 16 residues. The chain's CDR3 is CASSSARTGSSYKQYF. DNA for the CDR3: TGTGCCAGCAGCTCCGCCAGGACAGGGAGCTCCTACAAGCAGTACTTC. The whole variable domain, remainder taken from reference TRBV11-2 and TRBJ2-7, is EAGVAQSPRYKIIEKRQSVAFWCNPISGHATLYWYQQILGQGPKLLIQFQNNGVVDDSQLPKDRFSAERLKGVDSTLKIQPAKLEDSAVYLCASSSARTGSSYKQYFGPGTRLTVT.

The chain is built from TRBV4-1 and TRBJ2-7; 11 bases agree with TRBD1. Germline CDR1 reads MGHRA; CDR2 reads YSYEKL. V lost 4 bases to trimming and J lost 3 bases; unmatched junction nucleotides: 2. This CDR3 comprises 14 residues. CDR3 sequence (DNA): TGCGCCAGCAGCCGGACAGGGGGCAACTACGAGCAGTACTTC. Residues: CASSRTGGNYEQYF.

The chain has TRBV5-8 and TRBJ1-2, with no clear D. The CDR3 extends over 16 amino acids. CDR1 is SGHTS, CDR2 YDEGEE, per germline. Trimming took off 10 bases at V and 4 bases at J, with 26 bases between the two ends. CDR3: CAGRRRGKNVIYGYTF. Here the CDR3 DNA reads TGTGCCGGAAGGAGGCGAGGCAAGAATGTAATCTATGGCTACACCTTC.

This clonotype came up a few times. This chain uses TRBV5-6 with TRBJ2-5; 10 bases match TRBD2. The CDR3 sequence is 15 residues long. The ends lost 5 bases at V and 4 bases at J; junction bases unmatched: 8. Germline assignment: CDR1 SGHDT and CDR2 YYEEEE. The chain's CDR3 is CASSTLAGVVETQYF. The CDR3 coding sequence is TGTGCCAGCAGTACGCTAGCGGGAGTTGTAGAGACCCAGTACTTC. Using reference TRBV5-6 and TRBJ2-5 for the parts outside the CDR3, the full variable domain is DAGVTQSPTHLIKTRGQQVTLRCSPKSGHDTVSWYQQALGQGPQFIFQYYEEEERQRGNFPDRFSGHQFPNYSSELNVNALLLGDSALYLCASSTLAGVVETQYFGPGTRLLVL.

This clonotype showed up just a few times. The V and J genes are TRBV6-1 and TRBJ2-5; D is undetermined. Trimming shortened V by 6 bases and J by 1 base, and 9 bases separated the two germline ends. This CDR3 spans 13 amino acids. CDR1 is MNHNS and CDR2 is SASEGT in the germline V gene. In nucleotides, the CDR3 is TGTGCCAGCAGCTATAACGTCCAAGAGACCCAGTACTTC. Translating gives CASSYNVQETQYF.

The chain recombines TRBV29-1 with TRBJ1-4; the D gene is possibly TRBD1 (6 bases). Germline lookup yields CDR1 SQVTM and CDR2 ANQGSEA. This CDR3 comprises 12 residues. V lost 6 bases and J 3 bases, leaving 8 bases between the germline ends. The CDR3 nucleotides are TGCAGCGTACAGGGCCCTAATGAAAAACTGTTTTTT. As protein: CSVQGPNEKLFF.

The chain employs TRBV28 and TRBJ1-2; D is ambiguous. Germline CDR1 is MDHEN and CDR2 is SYDVKM. V was cut by 9 bases and J by 2 bases, with 10 bases left in between. The CDR3 covers 12 residues. DNA of the CDR3: TGTGCCAGTTTGGGAAACAACTATGGCTACACCTTC. This codes for CASLGNNYGYTF.

V and J are TRBV6-1 and TRBJ2-7, with 7 bases identical to TRBD2. The germline V gene encodes CDR1 MNHNS and CDR2 SASEGT. The length of the CDR3 is 14 residues. V lost 6 bases, J lost 2 bases, and 7 bases stayed unmatched. The CDR3 nucleotides are TGTGCCAGCAGCGCACAGCGGGGTGCCTACGAGCAGTACTTC. Its protein product is CASSAQRGAYEQYF.

In this sample, this clonotype turned up once. Since the CDR3 does not end with the conserved phenylalanine or tryptophan, this likely comes from a read error. The rearrangement uses TRBV6-6 and TRBJ2-3, with 7 positions matching TRBD1. The germline CDR1 and CDR2 sequences are MNHNY and SVGAGI (reference sequence). The CDR3 is made up of 12 amino acids. The ends lost 5 bases at V and 6 bases at J; junction bases unmatched: 2. This CDR3 reads CASSTQGDTQYL. The CDR3 DNA reads TGTGCCAGCAGTACACAGGGGGATACGCAGTATCTT.

Note on this clonotype: One end of the junction varies from germline; a read error may be responsible. V usage is TRBV5-4 and J usage is TRBJ2-5; no clear D. The CDR3 extends over 14 amino acids. Looked up from germline, CDR1 is SGHNT and CDR2 is YYREEE (reference sequence). CDR3 region: CVSSLSVSLESQYF. The CDR3 region has the DNA TGTGTCAGCAGCTTGAGTGTCAGTTTGGAGTCCCAGTACTTC.

The gene calls are TRBV28 and TRBJ2-1, with a weak D call TRBD1 (5 bases). The CDR3 contains 12 residues. CDR1 MDHEN and CDR2 SYDVKM come from the germline V gene. V was cut by 2 bases and J by 10 bases, with 9 bases left in between. The CDR3 nucleotides are TGTGCCAGCAGTTTACAGGGCTACGAGCAGTTCTTC. Protein sequence: CASSLQGYEQFF.